The text below deals with one T cell receptor (beta chain). The antigen is not known. Trimming stripped 3 bases from V and 5 bases from J, with 14 bases between. CDR3 length equals 14 residues. Germline V CDR1 and CDR2: SGHTA, FQGNSA. This sample is drawn from a study of OX40 agonist ivuxolimab in advanced cancers. Study in general: Dose-escalation subjects each had hepatocellular carcinoma, melanoma, renal cell or head and neck cancer.

Whole-study results and caveats: Clonal expansion in partial responders at 0.1-3.0 mg/kg ranked among the lowest.

Measured with immunoSEQ multiplex PCR; TCRdb has only the in-frame clones, and not every one. The sample contains 80,000 to 100,000 clones, 85% to 90% of which appear only once. The TCR sequence derives from an adult with an advanced solid tumor such as melanoma, head and neck, liver or kidney cancer. The chain carries TRBV7-2 and TRBJ2-7; D may be TRBD1 (6 bases). The sample was CD4+ or CD8+ T cells sorted from blood, taken in a trial of the OX40 agonist ivuxolimab. The CDR3 DNA reads as TGTGCCAGCAGCTTGGGACAACGAACAGACGAGCAGTACTTC. Its protein is CASSLGQRTDEQYF.